This T cell receptor beta chain was sequenced in a study of blood T cells in healthy people across ages. For this clonotype: What it binds is unknown. A single base separates this from a much larger clone, so it may be a read error.

Each donor was a healthy Caucasian individual from Russia, aged about 6 to 100. Total RNA extraction produced at least 6 micrograms (per sample) for the study. A J-beta primer mix and a sample-barcoded 5' primer were used in a second PCR of about 6 to 12 cycles. MiXCR was run by TCRdb on the 5' RACE reads, yielding one entry per CDR3 protein. The profile covers around 1,500,000 distinct CDR3 sequences, with roughly 28% appearing a single time and roughly 8% taken by the ten largest. In germline, CDR1 is MNHNS, CDR2 SASEGT. Trimming left V 4 bases short and J 4 bases short, with 9 bases between. The CDR3 is 13 amino acids. Study results and caveats: Estimated diversity that came from one million T cells was considered an underestimate.

Sample: blood. The genes are TRBV6-1 and TRBJ2-3, with D unclear. This clonotype was obtained from a woman aged 25 to 39 in good health. In nucleotides, the CDR3 is TGTGCCAGCAGTGCCTTTGTGGCAGATACGCAGTATTTT. Its translation is CASSAFVADTQYF.